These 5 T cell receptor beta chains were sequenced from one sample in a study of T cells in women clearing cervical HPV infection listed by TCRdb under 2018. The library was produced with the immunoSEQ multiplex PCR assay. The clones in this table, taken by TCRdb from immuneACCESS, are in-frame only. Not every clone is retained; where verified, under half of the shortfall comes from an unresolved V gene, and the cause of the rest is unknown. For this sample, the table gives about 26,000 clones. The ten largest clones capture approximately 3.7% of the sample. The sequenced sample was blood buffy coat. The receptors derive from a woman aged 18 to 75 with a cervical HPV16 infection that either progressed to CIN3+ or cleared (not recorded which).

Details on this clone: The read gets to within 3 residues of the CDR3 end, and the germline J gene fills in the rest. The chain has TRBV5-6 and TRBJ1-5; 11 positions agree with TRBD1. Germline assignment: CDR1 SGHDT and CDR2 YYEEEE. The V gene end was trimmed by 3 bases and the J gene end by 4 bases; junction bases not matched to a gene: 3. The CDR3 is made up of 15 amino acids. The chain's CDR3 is CASSSGTGGNQPQHF. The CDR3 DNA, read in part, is TGTGCCAGCAGCTCGGGGACAGGGGGGAATCAGCCC.

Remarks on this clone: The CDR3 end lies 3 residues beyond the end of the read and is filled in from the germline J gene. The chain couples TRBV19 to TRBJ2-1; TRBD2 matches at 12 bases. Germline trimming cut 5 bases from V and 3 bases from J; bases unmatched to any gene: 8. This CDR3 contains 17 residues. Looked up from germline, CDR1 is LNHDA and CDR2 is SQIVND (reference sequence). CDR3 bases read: TGTGCCAGTAGTCAACTAGCGGGGGGAGTTTTCTACAATGAG. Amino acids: CASSQLAGGVFYNE. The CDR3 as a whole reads CASSQLAGGVFYNEQFF.

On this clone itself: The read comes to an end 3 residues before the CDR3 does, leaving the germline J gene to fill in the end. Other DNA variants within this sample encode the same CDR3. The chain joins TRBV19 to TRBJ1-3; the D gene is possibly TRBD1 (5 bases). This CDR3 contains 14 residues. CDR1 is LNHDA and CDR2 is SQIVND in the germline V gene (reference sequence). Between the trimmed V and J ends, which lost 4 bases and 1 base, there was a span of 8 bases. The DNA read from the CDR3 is TGTGCCAGTAGTAGTGGGGCGTCTGGAAACACC. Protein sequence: CASSSGASGNT. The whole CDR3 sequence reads CASSSGASGNTIYF.

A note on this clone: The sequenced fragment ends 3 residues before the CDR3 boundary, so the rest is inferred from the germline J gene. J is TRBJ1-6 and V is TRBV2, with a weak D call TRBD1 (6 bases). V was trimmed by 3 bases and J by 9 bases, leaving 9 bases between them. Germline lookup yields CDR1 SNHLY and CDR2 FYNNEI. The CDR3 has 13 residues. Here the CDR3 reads CASSEGGASPLHF. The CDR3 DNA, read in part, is TGTGCCAGCAGTGAGGGGGGGGCTTCACCC.

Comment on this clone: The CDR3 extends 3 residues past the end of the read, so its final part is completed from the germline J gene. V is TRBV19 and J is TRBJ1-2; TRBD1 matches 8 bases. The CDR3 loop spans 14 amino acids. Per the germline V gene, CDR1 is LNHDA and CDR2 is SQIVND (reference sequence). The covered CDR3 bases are TGTGCCAGTAGCAACCGGGACAGGAGGTACGAC. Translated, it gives CASSNRDRRYD. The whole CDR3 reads CASSNRDRRYDYTF.